This T cell receptor (beta chain) was found in a study of T cells in Graves' hyperthyroidism and ophthalmopathy (dated by TCRdb to between 2018 and 2021). About the full investigation: Peripheral blood samples were taken at initial diagnosis, before any treatment was given. To identify TCR V-J signatures that set the groups apart, the researchers used a discovery cohort of 100 patients, made up of 40 to 45 with Graves' ophthalmopathy and some 58 with stable Graves' hyperthyroidism. The roughly 100 discovery patients were randomly split 7:3 into training and test sets. In addition, the study compared T-cell repertoires in thyroid tissue and in blood from 6 or 7 Graves' hyperthyroidism patients. The paper reports TCR Vbeta CDR3 sequencing of some 140 peripheral blood samples: some 41 ophthalmopathy, roughly 74 hyperthyroidism and around 17 progressor patients. After sampling, hyperthyroidism patients received methimazole starting at 30 mg daily, and ophthalmopathy patients received high-dose intravenous methylprednisolone. Prospective prediction of ophthalmopathy was tested in an independent validation cohort consisting of roughly 20 hyperthyroidism patients and approximately 16 patients who later progressed to ophthalmopathy.

The CDR3 numbers 16 residues from cysteine through phenylalanine. Only the CDR3 region is kept as DNA, spanning 48 bases read in frame from base 1. Trimming accounts for 3 bases at V and 4 bases at J, while the number of junction bases matched to no gene is 10. CDR1 and CDR2, looked up from the germline V gene (reference sequence), are GTSNPN and SVGIG. A patient counted as having stable Graves' hyperthyroidism if no progression to ophthalmopathy occurred over 18 months of follow-up. The hyperthyroidism patients were between 18 and 65 years old and newly diagnosed, with a disease duration of less than 2 months. Any patient with an uncontrolled infection, another autoimmune disease, pregnancy or lactation was excluded. Clinical symptoms, serum thyroxine and TRAb, thyroid ultrasound, and orbital computed tomography formed the basis for the diagnoses. PBMCs were isolated from about 9.2 ml of fresh peripheral blood by Ficoll-Paque density gradient centrifugation. Trizol reagent was used to extract total RNA, and RNA quality was then checked on an Agilent 2100 Bioanalyzer.

Amplification of TCR beta CDR3 regions was carried out from RNA transcripts. A first-round RT-PCR of the TCR CDR3 used the HTBI primer set with the Qiagen OneStep RT-PCR kit. Libraries were constructed in a second round of multiplex PCR, after which size selection and purification were carried out. The libraries were sequenced on an Illumina HiSeq2000 using paired-end 100 bp reads. In the original analysis: SOAPnuke was used to process the raw data, with reads discarded if the reads contained adapters or uncalled bases, had a mean Phred below 15, or lacked an exact constant-primer or identifier match. COPE v1.2.5 was used to merge the high-quality paired reads, and each unique nucleotide sequence was defined as a clonotype. Clonotypes were aligned to IMGT TRBV, TRBD and TRBJ reference segments using MiTCR v1.1. The analysis was restricted to V-J combinations with a frequency above 0.0001, which together covered 99.2% of the repertoires. A TCS score was defined as the ratio of F50 (clonal expansion) to E x V (chaos), with BLOSUM62-based TCRdist applied between CDR3 peptides within each V-J. Welch's t-statistics and random forest reduced some 510 V-J features to 10 to 15, which were used in a naive Bayes classifier (R e1071). TCRdb trimmed the raw reads at Q25, called clones with MiXCR and kept productive beta chains. Rows are unified per CDR3 protein, each entry keeping the most common DNA and genes. TCRdb, rather than the study authors, made the V and J calls. This sample comprises about 700,000 distinct CDR3 sequences, 14% of them detected only once. Roughly a tenth of the sample is in the top ten clones.

This clonotype was seen repeatedly, ten times or more. Its recognized antigen is unknown. No qualities accompany the bases; no much larger clone lies one base away. The full study reports these points: Most expanded thyroid clonotypes (frequency above 0.001) were also found in blood, which suggests that blood repertoires may mirror thyroid immune responses. Sample size was not statistically predetermined, and investigators were not blinded to group allocation. A model built on a 13 V-J signature distinguished ophthalmopathy from stable hyperthyroidism, reaching roughly 88% sensitivity and under 84% specificity in cross-validation and 80%/75% in testing. In validation, the model predicted progression to ophthalmopathy with approximately 71% sensitivity and 72.22% specificity, a median of 6.5 months before onset.

The chain was built from TRBV30 and TRBJ1-2, and 11 bases in between align with TRBD1. Sequencing input: blood. This receptor was obtained from a woman between 18 and 30 years old with Graves' hyperthyroidism. The CDR3 has the sequence CAWRDEDRGHFYGYTF. The sequenced DNA is TGTGCCTGGAGAGATGAGGACAGGGGGCATTTCTATGGCTACACCTTC. Reference TRBV30 and TRBJ1-2 proteins supply the regions before and after the CDR3; the full variable domain is: SQTIHQWPATLVQPVGSPLSLECTVEGTSNPNLYWYRQAAGRGLQLLFYSVGIGQISSEVPQNLSASRPQDRQFILSSKKLLLSDSGFYLCAWRDEDRGHFYGYTFGSGTRLTVV.